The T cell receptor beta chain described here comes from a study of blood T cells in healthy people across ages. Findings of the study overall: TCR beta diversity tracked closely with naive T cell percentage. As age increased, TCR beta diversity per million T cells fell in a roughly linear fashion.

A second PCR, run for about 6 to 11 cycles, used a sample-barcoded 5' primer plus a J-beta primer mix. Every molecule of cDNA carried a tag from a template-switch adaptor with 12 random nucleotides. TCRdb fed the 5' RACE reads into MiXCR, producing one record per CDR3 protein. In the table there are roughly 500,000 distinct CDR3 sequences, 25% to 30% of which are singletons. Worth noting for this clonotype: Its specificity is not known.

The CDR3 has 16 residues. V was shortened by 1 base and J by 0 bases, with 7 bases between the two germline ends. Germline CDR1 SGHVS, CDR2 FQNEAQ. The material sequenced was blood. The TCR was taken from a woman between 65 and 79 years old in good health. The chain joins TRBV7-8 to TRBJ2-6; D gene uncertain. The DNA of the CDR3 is TGTGCCAGCAGCTTAGTTGGCAGCTCTGGGGCCAACGTCCTGACTTTC. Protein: CASSLVGSSGANVLTF.